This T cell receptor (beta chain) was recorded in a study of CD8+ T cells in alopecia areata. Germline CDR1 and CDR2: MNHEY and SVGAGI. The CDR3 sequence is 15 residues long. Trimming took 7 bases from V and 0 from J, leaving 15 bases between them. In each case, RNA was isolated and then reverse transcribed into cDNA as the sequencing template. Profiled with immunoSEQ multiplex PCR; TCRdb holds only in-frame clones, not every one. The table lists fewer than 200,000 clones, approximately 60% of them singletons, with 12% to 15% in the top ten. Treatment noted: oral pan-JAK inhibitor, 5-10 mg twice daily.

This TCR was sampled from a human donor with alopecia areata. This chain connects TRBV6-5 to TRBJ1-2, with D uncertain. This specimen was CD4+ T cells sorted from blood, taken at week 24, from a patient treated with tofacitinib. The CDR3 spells CASTRGGLANYGYTF. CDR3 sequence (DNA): TGTGCCAGCACGCGGGGAGGGTTAGCTAACTATGGCTACACCTTC.